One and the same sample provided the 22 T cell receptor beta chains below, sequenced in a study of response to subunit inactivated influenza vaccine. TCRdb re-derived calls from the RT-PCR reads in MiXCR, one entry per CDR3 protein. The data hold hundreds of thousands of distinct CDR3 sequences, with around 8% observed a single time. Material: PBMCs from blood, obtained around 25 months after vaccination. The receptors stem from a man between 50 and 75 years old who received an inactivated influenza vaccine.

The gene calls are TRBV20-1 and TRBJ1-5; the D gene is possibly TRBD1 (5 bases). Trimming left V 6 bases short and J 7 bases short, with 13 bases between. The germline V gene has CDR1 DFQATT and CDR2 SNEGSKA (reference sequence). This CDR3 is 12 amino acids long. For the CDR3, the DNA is TGCAGTGCAACTCGGGGGGAACAGCCCCAGCATTTT. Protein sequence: CSATRGEQPQHF.

CDR3 coding DNA: TGTGCCAGCAGCTTAGCGGGGGTCTTCAATGAGCAGTTCTTC. Translation gives CASSLAGVFNEQFF. The rearrangement links TRBV7-9 to TRBJ2-1, with D possibly being TRBD1 or TRBD2 (5 bases each). Trimming cost V 0 bases and J 6 bases, with 9 bases left between them. Germline values: CDR1 SEHNR, CDR2 FQNEAQ (reference sequence). The CDR3 covers 14 residues.

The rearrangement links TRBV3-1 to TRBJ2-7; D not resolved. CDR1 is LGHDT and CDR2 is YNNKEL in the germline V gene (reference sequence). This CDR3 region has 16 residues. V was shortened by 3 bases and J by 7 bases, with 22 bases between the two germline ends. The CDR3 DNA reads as TGTGCCAGCAGCCATGACCCCCCCACGAGCGTCGGGGAGCAGTACTTC. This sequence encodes CASSHDPPTSVGEQYF.

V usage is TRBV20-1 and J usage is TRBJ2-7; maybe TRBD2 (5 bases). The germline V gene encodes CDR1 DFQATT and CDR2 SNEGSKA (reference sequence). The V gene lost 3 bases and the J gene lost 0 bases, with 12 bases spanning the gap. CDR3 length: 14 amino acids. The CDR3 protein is CSARTRRISYEQYF. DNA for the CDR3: TGCAGTGCTAGGACCCGGAGGATCTCCTACGAGCAGTACTTC.

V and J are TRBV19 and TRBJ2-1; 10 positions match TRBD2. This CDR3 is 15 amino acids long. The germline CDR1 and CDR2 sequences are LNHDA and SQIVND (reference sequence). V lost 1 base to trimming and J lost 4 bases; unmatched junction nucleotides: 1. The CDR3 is CASSIGTSGYNEQFF. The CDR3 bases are TGTGCCAGTAGTATAGGGACTAGCGGTTACAATGAGCAGTTCTTC.

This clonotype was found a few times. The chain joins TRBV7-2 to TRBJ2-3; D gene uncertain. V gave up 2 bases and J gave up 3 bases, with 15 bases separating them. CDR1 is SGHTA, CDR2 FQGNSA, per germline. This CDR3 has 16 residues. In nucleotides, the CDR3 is TGTGCCAGCAGCTTATTAAACGGTCTGTGGACAGATACGCAGTATTTT. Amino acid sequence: CASSLLNGLWTDTQYF.

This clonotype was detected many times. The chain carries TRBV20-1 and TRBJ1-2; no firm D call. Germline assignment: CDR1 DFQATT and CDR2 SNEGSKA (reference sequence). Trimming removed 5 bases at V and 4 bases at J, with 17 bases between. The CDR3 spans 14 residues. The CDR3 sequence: CSAQTGPRGYGYTF. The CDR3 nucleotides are TGCAGTGCTCAAACGGGCCCGCGGGGCTATGGCTACACCTTC.

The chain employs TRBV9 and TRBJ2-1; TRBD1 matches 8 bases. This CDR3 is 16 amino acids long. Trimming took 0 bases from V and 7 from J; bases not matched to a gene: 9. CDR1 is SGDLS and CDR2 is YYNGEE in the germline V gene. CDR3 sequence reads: CASSVEGQGARNEQFF. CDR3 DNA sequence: TGTGCCAGCAGCGTAGAGGGGCAGGGGGCGCGGAATGAGCAGTTCTTC.

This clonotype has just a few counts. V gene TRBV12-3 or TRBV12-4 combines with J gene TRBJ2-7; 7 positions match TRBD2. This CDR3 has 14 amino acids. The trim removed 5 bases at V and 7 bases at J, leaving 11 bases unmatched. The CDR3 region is CASSPSGLKGEQYF. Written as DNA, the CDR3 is TGTGCCAGCAGTCCTAGCGGACTGAAGGGTGAGCAGTACTTC.

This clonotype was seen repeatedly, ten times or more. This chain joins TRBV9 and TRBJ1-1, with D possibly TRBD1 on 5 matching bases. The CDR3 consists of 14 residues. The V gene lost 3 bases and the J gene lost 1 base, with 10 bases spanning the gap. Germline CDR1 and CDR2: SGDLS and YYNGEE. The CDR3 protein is CASSAQDKNTEAFF. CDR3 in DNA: TGTGCCAGCAGCGCTCAGGACAAGAACACTGAAGCTTTCTTT. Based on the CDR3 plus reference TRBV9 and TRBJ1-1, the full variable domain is DSGVTQTPKHLITATGQRVTLRCSPRSGDLSVYWYQQSLDQGLQFLIQYYNGEERAKGNILERFSAQQFPDLHSELNLSSLELGDSALYFCASSAQDKNTEAFFGQGTRLTVV.

The CDR3 region is CASSREAGQPSTGELFF. The CDR3 DNA reads as TGTGCCAGTAGTAGAGAGGCGGGACAACCAAGCACCGGGGAGCTGTTTTTT. V and J are TRBV19 and TRBJ2-2, with D perhaps given as TRBD1 or TRBD2 (6 bases each). Trimming left V 4 bases short and J 4 bases short, with 19 bases between. The CDR3 consists of 17 residues. Germline CDR1 reads LNHDA; CDR2 reads SQIVND (reference sequence).

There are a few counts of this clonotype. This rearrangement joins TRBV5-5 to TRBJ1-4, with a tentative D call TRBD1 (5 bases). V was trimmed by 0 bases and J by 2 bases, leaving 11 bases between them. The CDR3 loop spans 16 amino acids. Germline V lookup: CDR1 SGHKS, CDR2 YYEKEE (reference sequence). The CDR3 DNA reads TGTGCCAGCAGCTTGGGAGGGGCGCTGACTAATGAAAAACTGTTTTTT. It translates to CASSLGGALTNEKLFF.

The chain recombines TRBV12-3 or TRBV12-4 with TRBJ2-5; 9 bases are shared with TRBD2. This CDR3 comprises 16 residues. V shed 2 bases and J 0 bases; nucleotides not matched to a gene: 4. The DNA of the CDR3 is TGTGCCAGCAGTTTATTTCCTAGCGGGGACCAAGAGACCCAGTACTTC. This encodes CASSLFPSGDQETQYF.

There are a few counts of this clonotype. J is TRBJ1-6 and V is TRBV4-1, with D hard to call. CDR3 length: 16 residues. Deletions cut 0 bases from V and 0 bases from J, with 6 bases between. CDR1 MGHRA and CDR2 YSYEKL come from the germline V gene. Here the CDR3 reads CASSQEVGSYNSPLHF. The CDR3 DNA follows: TGCGCCAGCAGCCAAGAAGTGGGCTCCTATAATTCACCCCTCCACTTT.

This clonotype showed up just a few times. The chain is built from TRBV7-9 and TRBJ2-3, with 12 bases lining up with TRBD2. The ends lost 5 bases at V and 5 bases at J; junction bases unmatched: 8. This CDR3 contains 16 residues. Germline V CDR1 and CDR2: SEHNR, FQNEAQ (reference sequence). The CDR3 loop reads CASSPRTSGTVDTQYF. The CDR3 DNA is TGTGCCAGCAGCCCGCGGACTAGCGGGACGGTAGATACGCAGTATTTT.

CDR3 in amino acids: CASSKGGGGRSPLHF. The CDR3 bases are TGTGCCAGCAGTAAGGGTGGGGGCGGACGTTCACCCCTCCACTTT. The V call is TRBV12-3 or TRBV12-4, the J call TRBJ1-6; a possible D gene is TRBD1 (6 bases). This CDR3 has 15 residues. Trimming removed 5 bases at V and 9 bases at J, with 17 bases between.

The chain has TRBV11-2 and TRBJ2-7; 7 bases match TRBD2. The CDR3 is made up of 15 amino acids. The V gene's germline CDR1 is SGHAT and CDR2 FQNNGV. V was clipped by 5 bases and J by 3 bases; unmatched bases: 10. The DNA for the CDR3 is TGTGCCAGCAGCCCGTCAGCGGGGTTTAGCTACGAGCAGTACTTC. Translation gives CASSPSAGFSYEQYF.

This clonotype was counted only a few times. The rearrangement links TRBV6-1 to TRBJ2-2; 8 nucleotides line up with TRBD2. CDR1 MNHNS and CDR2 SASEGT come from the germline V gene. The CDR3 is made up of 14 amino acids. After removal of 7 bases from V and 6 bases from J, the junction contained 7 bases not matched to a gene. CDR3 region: CASTAPGLAGELFF. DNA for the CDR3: TGTGCCAGCACCGCCCCGGGACTAGCCGGGGAGCTGTTTTTT.

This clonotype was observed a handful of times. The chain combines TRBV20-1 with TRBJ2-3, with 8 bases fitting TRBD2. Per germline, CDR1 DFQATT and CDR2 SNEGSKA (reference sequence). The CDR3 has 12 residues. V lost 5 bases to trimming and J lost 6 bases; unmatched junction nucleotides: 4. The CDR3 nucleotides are TGCAGTGCTTCGGGAGGGTGGGATACGCAGTATTTT. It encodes CSASGGWDTQYF.

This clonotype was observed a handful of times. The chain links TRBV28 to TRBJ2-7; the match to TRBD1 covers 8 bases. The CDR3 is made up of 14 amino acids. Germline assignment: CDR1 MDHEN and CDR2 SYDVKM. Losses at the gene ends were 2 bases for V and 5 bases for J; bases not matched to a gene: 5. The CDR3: CASSLGDRGHEQYF. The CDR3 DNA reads TGTGCCAGCAGTTTAGGAGACAGGGGACACGAGCAGTACTTC.

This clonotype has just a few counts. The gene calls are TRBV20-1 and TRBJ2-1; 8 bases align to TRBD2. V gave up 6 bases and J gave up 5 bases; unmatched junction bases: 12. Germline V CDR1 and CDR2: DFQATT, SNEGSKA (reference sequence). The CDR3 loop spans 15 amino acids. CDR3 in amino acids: CSADPGLAPNNEQFF. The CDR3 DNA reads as TGCAGTGCGGACCCCGGACTAGCCCCTAACAATGAGCAGTTCTTC.

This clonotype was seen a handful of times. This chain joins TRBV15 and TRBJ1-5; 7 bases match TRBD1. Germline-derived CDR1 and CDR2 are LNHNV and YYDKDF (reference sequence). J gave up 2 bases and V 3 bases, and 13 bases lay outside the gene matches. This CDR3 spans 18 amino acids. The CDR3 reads CATSRAGQSGSGNQPQHF. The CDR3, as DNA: TGTGCCACCAGCAGGGCGGGACAGTCAGGGTCTGGCAATCAGCCCCAGCATTTT. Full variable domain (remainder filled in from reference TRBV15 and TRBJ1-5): DAMVIQNPRYQVTQFGKPVTLSCSQTLNHNVMYWYQQKSSQAPKLLFHYYDKDFNNEADTPDNFQSRRPNTSFCFLDIRSPGLGDTAMYLCATSRAGQSGSGNQPQHFGDGTRLSIL.